The rows below give T cell receptor beta chains drawn from one sample of a study. TCRdb reanalysed the 5' RACE reads using MiXCR and keeps one entry per CDR3 protein. The sample holds about 7,800 distinct CDR3 sequences, more than 30% seen once. The sequenced material came from tumor-infiltrating memory CD4+ T cells sorted from the breast tumor. These receptors came from a female donor with breast cancer. Each CDR3 is given with its conserved first and last residue. D genes are given only for firm matches. Size is omitted from some rows. Given values are once, few, many or a class for expanded clones.

TRBJ2-2 | - | TRBV12-3/TRBV12-4 | - | CASSRQVAGTGELSF | TGTGCCAGCAGTCGACAGGTGGCTGGCACCGGGGAGCTGTCTTTT
TRBJ1-5 | - | TRBV20-1 | - | CSAPGPDIDQPQHF | TGCAGTGCTCCCGGGCCAGATATAGATCAGCCCCAGCATTTT
TRBJ2-5 | large | TRBV5-1 | - | CASSFGQETQYF | TGCGCCAGCAGCTTTGGCCAAGAGACCCAGTACTTC
TRBJ1-3 | medium-sized | TRBV6-1 | TRBD1 | CASRDDRGGNTIYF | TGTGCCAGCAGAGACGACAGGGGAGGAAACACCATATATTTT
TRBJ2-1 | many | TRBV6-2/TRBV6-3 | TRBD1 | CASRDQTGTGTYNEQFF | TGTGCCAGCAGAGACCAAACCGGGACAGGGACTTACAATGAGCAGTTCTTC
TRBJ1-2 | medium-sized | TRBV7-2 | - | CASSDGQSLYGYTF | TGTGCCAGCAGCGACGGGCAGAGCCTCTATGGCTACACCTTC
TRBJ1-3 | many | TRBV20-1 | - | CSAIEGGGNTIYF | TGCAGTGCCATAGAGGGGGGTGGAAACACCATATATTTT
TRBJ1-5 | medium-sized | TRBV28 | TRBD1 | CASSLSGQGHQPQHF | TGTGCCAGCAGTTTATCTGGACAGGGCCATCAGCCCCAGCATTTT
TRBJ2-1 | once | TRBV7-2 | - | CASSLTGRFNEQFF | TGTGCCAGCAGCCTAACGGGACGCTTCAATGAGCAGTTCTTC
TRBJ2-1 | medium-sized | TRBV4-1 | TRBD1 | CASSQPTGIDEQFF | TGCGCCAGCAGCCAACCGACAGGGATCGATGAGCAGTTCTTC
TRBJ2-3 | many | TRBV6-6 | TRBD2 | CATTLVLAGERYF | TGTGCCACCACTCTCGTATTAGCGGGGGAGAGGTATTTT
TRBJ1-5 | medium-sized | TRBV20-1 | TRBD1 | CSAIYRGQPQHF | TGCAGTGCTATTTACAGGGGTCAGCCCCAGCATTTT
TRBJ2-1 | - | TRBV10-3 | - | CAISGSLTGKSYNEQFF | TGTGCCATCAGTGGGTCACTAACGGGTAAATCCTACAATGAGCAGTTCTTC
TRBJ1-3 | - | TRBV20-1 | - | CSARDGGDGNTIYF | TGCAGTGCTAGAGATGGAGGGGATGGAAACACCATATATTTT
TRBJ2-2 | medium-sized | TRBV4-1 | - | CASSFPWRNTGELFF | TGCGCCAGCAGCTTCCCGTGGCGCAACACCGGGGAGCTGTTTTTT
TRBJ2-3 | many | TRBV27 | TRBD2 | CASSPNRLAASTDTQYF | TGTGCCAGCAGTCCGAACCGCCTAGCGGCTAGCACAGATACGCAGTATTTT
TRBJ2-7 | - | TRBV6-6 | TRBD2 | CASSYSTISGNHEQYF | TGTGCCAGCAGTTACTCGACTATTAGCGGGAATCACGAGCAGTACTTC
TRBJ2-1 | - | TRBV3-1 | TRBD2 | CASSPQTLLAGGPNEQFF | TGTGCCAGCAGCCCGCAAACCCTACTAGCGGGAGGGCCGAATGAGCAGTTCTTC
TRBJ1-2 | many | TRBV10-2 | TRBD1 | CASSESDRDYGYTF | TGCGCCAGCAGTGAGTCGGACAGGGATTATGGCTACACCTTC
TRBJ1-2 | many | TRBV6-5 | - | CASSYGGNYGYTF | TGTGCCAGCAGTTACGGGGGAAATTATGGCTACACCTTC
TRBJ1-2 | medium-sized | TRBV7-2 | TRBD1 | CASSPRTGRRGYTF | TGTGCCAGCAGCCCCCGGACAGGACGGAGGGGCTACACCTTC
TRBJ2-7 | medium-sized | TRBV7-6 | TRBD1 | CASSSRTGEGEQYF | TGTGCCAGCAGCTCCCGGACAGGGGAGGGGGAGCAGTACTTC